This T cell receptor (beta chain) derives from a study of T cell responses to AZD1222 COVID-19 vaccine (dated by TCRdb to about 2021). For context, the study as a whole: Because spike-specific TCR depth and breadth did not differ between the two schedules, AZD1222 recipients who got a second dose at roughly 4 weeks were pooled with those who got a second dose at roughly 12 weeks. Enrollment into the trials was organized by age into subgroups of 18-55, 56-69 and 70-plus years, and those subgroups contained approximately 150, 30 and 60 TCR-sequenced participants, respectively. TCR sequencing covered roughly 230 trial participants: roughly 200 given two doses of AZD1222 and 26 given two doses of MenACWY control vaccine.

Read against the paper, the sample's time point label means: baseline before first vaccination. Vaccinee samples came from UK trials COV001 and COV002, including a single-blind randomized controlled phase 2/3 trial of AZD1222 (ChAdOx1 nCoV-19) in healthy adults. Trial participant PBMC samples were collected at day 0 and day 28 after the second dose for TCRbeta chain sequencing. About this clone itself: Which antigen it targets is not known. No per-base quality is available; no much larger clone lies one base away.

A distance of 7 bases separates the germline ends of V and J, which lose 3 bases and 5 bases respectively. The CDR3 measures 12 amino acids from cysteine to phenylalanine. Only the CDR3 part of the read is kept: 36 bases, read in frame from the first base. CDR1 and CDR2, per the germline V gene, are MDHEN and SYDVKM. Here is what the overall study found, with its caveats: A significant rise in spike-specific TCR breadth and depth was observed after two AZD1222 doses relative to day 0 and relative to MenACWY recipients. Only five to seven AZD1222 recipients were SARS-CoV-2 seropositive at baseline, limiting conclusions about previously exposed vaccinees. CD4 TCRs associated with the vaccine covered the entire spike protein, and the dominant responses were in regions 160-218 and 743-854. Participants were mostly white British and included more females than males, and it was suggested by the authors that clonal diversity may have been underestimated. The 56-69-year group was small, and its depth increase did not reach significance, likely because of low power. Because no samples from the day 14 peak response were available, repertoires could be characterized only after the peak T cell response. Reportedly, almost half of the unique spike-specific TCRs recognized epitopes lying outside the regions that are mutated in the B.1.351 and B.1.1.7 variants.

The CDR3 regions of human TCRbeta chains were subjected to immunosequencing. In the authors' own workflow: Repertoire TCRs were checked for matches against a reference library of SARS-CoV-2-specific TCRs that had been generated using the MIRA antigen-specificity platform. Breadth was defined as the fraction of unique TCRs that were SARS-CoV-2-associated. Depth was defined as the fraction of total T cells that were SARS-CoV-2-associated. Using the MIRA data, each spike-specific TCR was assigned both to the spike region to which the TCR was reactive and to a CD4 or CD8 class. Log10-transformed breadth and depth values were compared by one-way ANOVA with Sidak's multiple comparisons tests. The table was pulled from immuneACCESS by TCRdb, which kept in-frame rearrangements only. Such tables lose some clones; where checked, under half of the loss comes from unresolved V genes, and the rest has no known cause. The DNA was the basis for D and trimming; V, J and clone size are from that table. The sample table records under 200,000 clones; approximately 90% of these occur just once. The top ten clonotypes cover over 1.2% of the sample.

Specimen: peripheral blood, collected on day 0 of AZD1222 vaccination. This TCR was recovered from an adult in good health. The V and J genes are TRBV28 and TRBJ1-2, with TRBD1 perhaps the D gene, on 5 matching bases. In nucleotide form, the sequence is TGTGCCAGCAGTTTGGGGGAGTATGGCTACACCTTC. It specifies CASSLGEYGYTF.